This T cell receptor beta chain was captured by sequencing in a study of T cell changes during pregnancy in multiple sclerosis (dated by TCRdb to between 2018 and 2021). Turning to the overall study: In women with multiple sclerosis, the researchers looked at how the T cell repertoire shifted as pregnancy progressed.

Library method: the immunoSEQ multiplex PCR assay. TCRdb obtained this table from immuneACCESS and retained in-frame rearrangements with V and J assigned. These tables miss some clones; where compared with another copy, unresolved V genes account for less than half of the shortfall, and the remainder is unexplained. Recorded for this sample are around 68,000 clones; roughly nine tenths of them occurred a single time. Together, the top ten hold around 1.5% of the sample. With respect to this clone: Its binding antigen is unknown. Per-base qualities were not stored, and no clone one base away is much larger.

From its cysteine to its phenylalanine, the CDR3 spans 12 amino acids. The DNA shown is the 36-base CDR3, in frame from base 1. In the germline V gene, CDR1 corresponds to SGHRS and CDR2 to YFSETQ. Deletion took 3 bases off V and 10 bases off J, with a span of 11 bases between the germline ends. The sequence was obtained from a female donor with multiple sclerosis, enrolled in a pregnancy study. Sequenced here: peripheral blood, sampled in the third trimester of pregnancy. The chain links TRBV5-1 with TRBJ2-1; TRBD1 might be the D gene, on 6 matching bases. Here is the DNA: TGCGCCAGCAGCTCCGGGACAACGGAGCAGTTCTTC. This translates into CASSSGTTEQFF.